This TCR beta chain was found in a study of beta chain features in type 1 diabetes (dated by TCRdb to the late 2010s). Background for the entire study: No differences in mean age, gender distribution, total cell number or subset yield were found between patients and healthy donors. A total of 85 million to 140 million sorted cells were examined across all samples, and a strong correlation was observed between cell number per subset and RNA yield. The study compared TCRB repertoires of sorted circulating CD4+ T cell subsets between recently diagnosed type 1 diabetes patients and matched healthy donors. Regulatory and stem cell-like memory subsets were obtained from only 8 patients and about eight healthy donors, while naive and central memory subsets were obtained from all 28 donors.

From each donor, a single peripheral blood sample of around 120 mL on average was drawn into heparinised tubes. Naive, central memory, regulatory and stem cell-like memory CD4+ T cells were sorted on a BD FACSAria II using a panel including CD45RO, CCR7, CD25, CD127, CD95 and CD27. Every sorted population had a purity above 98%. PBMCs were isolated right away by Lymphoprep density gradient centrifugation and were stained directly, without culture. Samples were stained and sorted in pairs, with one healthy donor and one patient per experiment, so that batch effects were minimized. All of the isolated RNA was reverse transcribed with the High Capacity cDNA Reverse Transcription Kit, so expressed TCRB transcripts were sequenced. Naive, central memory and regulatory T cell samples underwent deep immunoSEQ sequencing, averaging around 3.7 million total reads per sample. Sorted cells were lysed in RLT buffer, and RNA was extracted using DNase-treated RNeasy Micro or Mini kits according to cell number. Each cell subset was processed separately to prevent cross-contamination, with patient and healthy donor samples processed together. Using the immunoSEQ multiplex PCR, TCRB sequences were amplified from cDNA into 87-bp fragments spanning the CDR3 region. The amplicons were sequenced using the Illumina HiSeq platform. For the original study's pipeline: Synthetic template baselines were used to correct PCR bias computationally, reads within Hamming distance 2 were collapsed together, and singletons that could not be merged were discarded. Reads were aligned against IMGT to assign V, D and J genes, CDR3 length and insertions or deletions at six rearrangement sites. Clonotype counts were normalized to sorted cell number within each subset before computing true diversity and Gini coefficients with the tcR R package. The overlap coefficient, calculated on TCRB nucleotide sequences, was used to quantify repertoire sharing. Out-of-frame TCRB sequences from naive cells were analyzed as a proxy for the pre-selection repertoire. TCRdb provides this immuneACCESS table in a form limited to in-frame rearrangements. Some clones are lacking; in checked studies, under half of them reflect an unresolved V gene, and why the rest are absent is not known. That table furnishes V, J and clone size, whereas the DNA furnished D and trimming. The sample table lists 150,000 to 200,000 clones, 50% to 70% of them with a count of one. Roughly 0.092% of the sample goes to the ten largest clones.

What the study reported, not specific to this receptor: At VDJ recombination sites, type 1 diabetes patients had fewer insertions and more deleted nucleotides, which implies abnormalities in thymic rearrangement. Shorter templates might be favored by PCR, yet because patient and control samples were amplified and corrected together, any such skew would affect both groups equally. Type 1 diabetes patients showed a moderate but significant shortening of TCRB CDR3 length in all four CD4+ subsets. Naive, central memory and regulatory TCRB repertoires appeared to be more similar among patients than among healthy donors. Because the HLA sub-analyses included only small numbers of individuals, any influence of HLA type on TCRB rearrangement was left unresolved. Because cDNA was sequenced instead of genomic DNA, highly expressing activated cells could be over-represented, though the groups showed no difference in activation or CD3 levels.

Notes on this clone: Its recognized antigen is unknown. One base away there is no much larger clone; base qualities are not given.

Sequencing was done on a sample of naive CD4+ T cells from blood. The cell subset or site label corresponds to: true naive CD4+ T cells. The TCR comes from a man aged 30 to 45 with type 1 diabetes.

In nucleotides, the sequence is TGCAGTGCTTCCAGCCTCTACGAGCAGTACTTC. Its amino acids are CSASSLYEQYF. Recombination linked TRBV20-1 to TRBJ2-7; the D gene is not confidently resolved. The germline V gene (reference sequence) supplies CDR1 DFQATT and CDR2 SNEGSKA. Trimming removed 5 bases from V and 3 bases from J, leaving 8 bases between the germline ends. The CDR3 covers 11 residues, taking in both the cysteine and the phenylalanine. Left in the record is the CDR3 DNA by itself, 33 bases read in frame from the first base.